One sample yielded the 25 T cell receptor beta chains listed below, sequenced in a study of T cells after yellow fever vaccination. TCRdb fed the 5' RACE reads into MiXCR, producing one record per CDR3 protein. Of 40,000 to 55,000 distinct CDR3 sequences listed, more than 6.5% are singletons. This specimen was CD8+ T cells not binding an NS4B(214-222) dextramer, sorted from PBMCs, taken approximately 47 days after the first yellow fever vaccination. The receptors originated from a man aged 18 to 30 who received the YFV17D yellow fever vaccine.

This clonotype was detected only a few times. The CDR3 DNA sequence: TGTGCCAGCAGCCCGGATTTATACGAAAAACTGTTTTTT. This codes for CASSPDLYEKLFF. The chain has TRBV7-9 and TRBJ1-4; no clear D. Between the trimmed V and J ends, which lost 5 bases and 8 bases, there was a span of 12 bases. Germline V gives CDR1 SEHNR, CDR2 FQNEAQ (reference sequence). The CDR3 loop spans 13 amino acids.

This clonotype occurred many times. This chain joins TRBV4-1 and TRBJ2-3; 12 bases align to TRBD2. Unmatched junction bases numbered 3, after V lost 2 bases and J lost 6 bases. This CDR3 is built from 15 residues. Germline V gene sequence: CDR1 MGHRA, CDR2 YSYEKL. The CDR3 loop is CASSQLAGGLDTQYF. In DNA, the CDR3 is TGCGCCAGCAGCCAACTAGCGGGGGGGCTTGATACGCAGTATTTT.

The table lists this clonotype with many counts. The chain uses TRBV4-1 and TRBJ2-7; perhaps D is TRBD1 or TRBD2 (5 bases each). The V gene's germline CDR1 is MGHRA and CDR2 YSYEKL. This CDR3 has 14 residues. The V gene lost 3 bases and the J gene lost 3 bases, with 12 bases spanning the gap. The CDR3 loop is CASSQGTDGYEQYF. The CDR3 bases are TGCGCCAGCAGCCAGGGGACGGATGGCTACGAGCAGTACTTC.

This clonotype was observed at least ten times. The chain has TRBV5-1 and TRBJ1-5, with a possible D match to TRBD1 (5 bases). Germline CDR1 is SGHRS and CDR2 is YFSETQ. Trimming shortened V by 2 bases and J by 7 bases, and 16 bases separated the two germline ends. CDR3 size: 15 residues. Written as DNA, the CDR3 is TGCGCCAGCAGCTTAACCGGGACTACCAGCCAGCCCCAGCATTTT. It encodes CASSLTGTTSQPQHF.

The gene calls are TRBV7-2 and TRBJ1-1; no definite D call. The V gene's germline CDR1 is SGHTA and CDR2 FQGNSA. Trimming left V 2 bases short and J 1 base short, with 5 bases between. The CDR3 runs to 13 residues. The CDR3 sequence: CASSLWTNTEAFF. The CDR3 nucleotides are TGTGCCAGCAGCTTATGGACGAACACTGAAGCTTTCTTT.

This clonotype was detected ten times or more. The J gene is TRBJ2-1, the V gene TRBV4-3; D gene uncertain. Germline V lookup: CDR1 LGHNA, CDR2 YSLEER. Trimming took 1 base from V and 0 from J, leaving 7 bases between them. The CDR3 loop spans 15 amino acids. The DNA of the CDR3 is TGCGCCAGCAGCCAAGGCACGAGCTCCTACAATGAGCAGTTCTTC. Its translation is CASSQGTSSYNEQFF.

At least ten counts were recorded for this clonotype. The CDR3 spells CASSLRGAQGHQPQHF. The DNA of the CDR3 is TGTGCCAGCAGCTTAAGGGGGGCCCAAGGCCATCAGCCCCAGCATTTT. The chain employs TRBV7-8 and TRBJ1-5; perhaps TRBD1 as D (6 bases). The CDR3 is made up of 16 amino acids. V was trimmed by 2 bases and J by 5 bases, leaving 16 bases between them. The germline V gene has CDR1 SGHVS and CDR2 FQNEAQ.

The V gene is TRBV11-2, the J gene TRBJ2-7; 12 positions match TRBD2. V trimming: 2 bases; J trimming: 3 bases; junction bases outside the gene matches: 14. Germline CDR1 is SGHAT and CDR2 is FQNNGV. The CDR3 runs 19 residues. The CDR3 spells CASSLPTSGGLTGSYEQYF. The CDR3 DNA reads TGTGCCAGCAGCTTACCCACTAGCGGGGGGCTTACCGGAAGCTACGAGCAGTACTTC.

The rearrangement links TRBV27 to TRBJ2-3, with D perhaps matching TRBD2 (5 bases). Trimming pared 2 bases from V and 1 base from J, leaving 13 bases between. The CDR3 sequence is 16 residues long. Per the germline V gene, CDR1 is MNHEY and CDR2 is SMNVEV (reference sequence). CDR3 sequence reads: CASSLIRTGGTDTQYF. The CDR3 nucleotides read TGTGCCAGCAGTTTAATAAGGACTGGTGGCACAGATACGCAGTATTTT.

This clonotype was found many times. The CDR3: CASSLTPVGGYTF. The CDR3 DNA sequence: TGTGCCAGCAGCCTAACCCCAGTCGGGGGCTACACCTTC. The J gene is TRBJ1-2, the V gene TRBV12-3 or TRBV12-4; D unclear. The CDR3 is 13 amino acids. The V end was cut by 6 bases, the J end by 8 bases, with 16 bases between.

This clonotype was observed many times. J is TRBJ2-5 and V is TRBV24-1, with D possibly TRBD1 on 6 matching bases. Germline CDR1 KGHDR, CDR2 SFDVKD. V lost 3 bases and J lost 0, with 13 bases in between. The CDR3 contains 16 residues. The CDR3 region is CATSDGQSPYQETQYF. The CDR3 region has the DNA TGTGCCACCAGTGATGGACAGTCCCCGTACCAAGAGACCCAGTACTTC.

J is TRBJ1-2 and V is TRBV4-1; a possible D gene is TRBD1 (6 bases). The V gene lost 0 bases and the J gene lost 3 bases, with 14 bases spanning the gap. There are 16 residues in the CDR3. Germline V gene data show CDR1 as MGHRA and CDR2 as YSYEKL. In nucleotides, the CDR3 is TGCGCCAGCAGCCAAGATAGGGGGGTAGGGGACTATGGCTACACCTTC. Protein sequence: CASSQDRGVGDYGYTF.

The chain carries TRBV28 and TRBJ2-7; the D gene is possibly TRBD1 (7 bases). The germline CDR1 and CDR2 sequences are MDHEN and SYDVKM. The CDR3 runs to 12 residues. Trimming removed 11 bases from V and 0 bases from J, with 11 bases in between. The CDR3 is CACGTDSYEQYV. CDR3 DNA: TGTGCCTGCGGGACAGACTCCTACGAGCAGTACGTC.

This clonotype came up many times. The chain combines TRBV12-3 or TRBV12-4 with TRBJ2-4; D is possibly TRBD1 (6 bases). Trimming stripped 5 bases from V and 8 bases from J, with 16 bases between. The CDR3 runs to 14 residues. The CDR3 spells CASSPRGNWDIQYF. The CDR3 DNA reads TGTGCCAGCAGTCCCAGGGGAAACTGGGACATTCAGTACTTC.

The table lists this clonotype with a few counts. This chain's CDR3 is CASSRRSEGGANTGELFF. Here the CDR3 DNA reads TGTGCCAGCAGCCGGCGTTCAGAGGGGGGAGCGAACACCGGGGAGCTGTTTTTT. This rearrangement joins TRBV4-2 to TRBJ2-2; either TRBD1 or TRBD2 may fit D (6 bases each). V was shortened by 4 bases and J by 0 bases, with 18 bases between the two germline ends. The CDR3 runs to 18 residues. In germline, CDR1 is LGHNA, CDR2 YNFKEQ.

The V call is TRBV13, the J call TRBJ2-3, with 12 bases identical to TRBD2. CDR1 and CDR2 from the germline V gene are PRHDT and FYEKMQ (reference sequence). The V gene end was trimmed by 4 bases and the J gene end by 0 bases; junction bases not matched to a gene: 5. The CDR3 runs to 17 residues. The CDR3 nucleotides read TGTGCCAGCAGCTCCAGGACTAGCGGGGAAAGCACAGATACGCAGTATTTT. Its translation: CASSSRTSGESTDTQYF.

Remarks on this clonotype: With a much larger clone just one base away, this may be a read error. This chain uses TRBV13 with TRBJ2-5, with TRBD1 as a possible D gene (6 bases). V lost 5 bases, J lost 2 bases, and 12 bases lay in between. The germline gives CDR1 PRHDT, CDR2 FYEKMQ (reference sequence). This CDR3 comprises 14 residues. This chain's CDR3 is CASSLRGHQETQYF. CDR3 DNA: TGTGCCAGCAGCCTCAGGGGACATCAAGAGACCCAGTACTTC.

This clonotype was counted ten times or more. The rearrangement uses TRBV27 and TRBJ2-7, with TRBD1 matching 8 bases. Germline CDR1 is MNHEY and CDR2 is SMNVEV (reference sequence). This CDR3 region has 12 residues. V gave up 4 bases and J gave up 7 bases; unmatched junction bases: 3. CDR3 nucleotide sequence: TGTGCCAGCAGTTGGACAGGGAGGGAGCAGTACTTC. Its protein product is CASSWTGREQYF.

This clonotype was observed at least ten times. The chain recombines TRBV9 with TRBJ1-5; D might be TRBD1 (6 bases). The V end was cut by 3 bases, the J end by 6 bases, with 10 bases between. The length of the CDR3 is 13 residues. Germline-derived CDR1 and CDR2 are SGDLS and YYNGEE. The CDR3 here is CASSAGGGQPQHF. The CDR3 coding sequence is TGTGCCAGCAGCGCGGGAGGGGGTCAGCCCCAGCATTTT.

This clonotype was found many times. The genes are TRBV4-3 and TRBJ1-2; D may be TRBD1 (5 bases). Germline loops: CDR1 LGHNA, CDR2 YSLEER. The CDR3 sequence is 17 residues long. V was cut by 4 bases and J by 0 bases, with 18 bases left in between. The CDR3 here is CASSPDLTGDPNYGYTF. As DNA, the CDR3 is TGCGCCAGCAGCCCAGACCTTACAGGAGATCCTAACTATGGCTACACCTTC.

This clonotype has at least ten counts. V is TRBV24-1 and J is TRBJ2-5; no clear D gene. Trimming took 4 bases from V and 5 from J, leaving 10 bases between them. This CDR3 comprises 13 residues. CDR1 is KGHDR and CDR2 is SFDVKD in the germline V gene. The CDR3 region has the DNA TGTGCCACCAGTGACCCCGAACAGGAGACCCAGTACTTC. Protein: CATSDPEQETQYF.

V usage is TRBV7-6 and J usage is TRBJ2-7; a possible D gene is TRBD2 (5 bases). Germline V gives CDR1 SGHVS, CDR2 FNYEAQ. This CDR3 spans 16 amino acids. V was shortened by 2 bases and J by 0 bases, with 14 bases between the two germline ends. For the CDR3, the DNA is TGTGCCAGCAGCTTAAAGTCGCCGGGGAGCTCCTACGAGCAGTACTTC. Residues: CASSLKSPGSSYEQYF.

This rearrangement joins TRBV12-3 or TRBV12-4 to TRBJ1-1, with a possible D match to TRBD1 (6 bases). This CDR3 is built from 14 residues. The V and J ends lost 10 bases and 0 bases respectively, with 15 bases between them. In DNA form, the CDR3 reads TGTGCCATCAGGCCACAGGGACTGAACACTGAAGCTTTCTTT. Its protein is CAIRPQGLNTEAFF.

The chain links TRBV4-3 to TRBJ1-2; tentatively, D is TRBD1 (5 bases). CDR3 size: 14 residues. Germline loops: CDR1 LGHNA, CDR2 YSLEER. The V gene lost 3 bases and the J gene lost 2 bases, with 10 bases spanning the gap. As DNA, the CDR3 is TGCGCCAGCAGCCAGGGACCCCCCAACTATGGCTACACCTTC. It translates to CASSQGPPNYGYTF.

V usage is TRBV6-5 and J usage is TRBJ2-5; D might be TRBD1 or TRBD2, each matching 6 bases. Germline CDR1 MNHEY, CDR2 SVGAGI. Trimming cost V 2 bases and J 5 bases, with 15 bases left between them. The CDR3 contains 15 residues. DNA of the CDR3: TGTGCCAGCAGTTACACCGAAGGGGGGCTGGAGACCCAGTACTTC. It is translated as CASSYTEGGLETQYF.